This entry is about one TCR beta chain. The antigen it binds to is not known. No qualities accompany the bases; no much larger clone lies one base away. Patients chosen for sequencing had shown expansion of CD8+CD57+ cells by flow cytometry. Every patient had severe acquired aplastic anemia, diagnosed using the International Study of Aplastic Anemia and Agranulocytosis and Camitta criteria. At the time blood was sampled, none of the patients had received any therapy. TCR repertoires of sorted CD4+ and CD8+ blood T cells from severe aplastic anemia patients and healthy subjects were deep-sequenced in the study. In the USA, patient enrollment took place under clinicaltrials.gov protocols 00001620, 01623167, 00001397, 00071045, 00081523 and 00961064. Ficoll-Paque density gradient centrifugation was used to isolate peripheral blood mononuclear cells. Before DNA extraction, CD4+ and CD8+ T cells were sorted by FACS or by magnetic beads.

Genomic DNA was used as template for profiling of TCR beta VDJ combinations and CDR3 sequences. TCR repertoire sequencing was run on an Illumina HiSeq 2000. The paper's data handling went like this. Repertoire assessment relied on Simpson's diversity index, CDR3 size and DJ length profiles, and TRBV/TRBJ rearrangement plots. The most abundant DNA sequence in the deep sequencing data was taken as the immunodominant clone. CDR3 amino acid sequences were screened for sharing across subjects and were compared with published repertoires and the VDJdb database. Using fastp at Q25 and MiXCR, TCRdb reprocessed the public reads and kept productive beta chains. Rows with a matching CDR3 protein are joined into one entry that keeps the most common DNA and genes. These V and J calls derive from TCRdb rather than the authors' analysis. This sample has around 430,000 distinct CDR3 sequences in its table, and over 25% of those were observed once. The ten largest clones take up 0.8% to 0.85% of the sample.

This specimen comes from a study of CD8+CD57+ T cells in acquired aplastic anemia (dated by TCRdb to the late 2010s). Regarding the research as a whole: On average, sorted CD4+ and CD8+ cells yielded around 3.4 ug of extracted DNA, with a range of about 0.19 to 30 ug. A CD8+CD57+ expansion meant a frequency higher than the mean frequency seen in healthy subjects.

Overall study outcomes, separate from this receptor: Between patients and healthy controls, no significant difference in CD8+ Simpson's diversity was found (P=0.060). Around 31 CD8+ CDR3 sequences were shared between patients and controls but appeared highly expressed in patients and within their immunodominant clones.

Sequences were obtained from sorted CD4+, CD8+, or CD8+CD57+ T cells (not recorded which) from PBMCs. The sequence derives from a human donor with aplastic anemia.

At the DNA level, the sequence is TGTGCCAGTAGTATGGCCGGGACACCGAATGAAAAACTGTTTTTT. Translated, it reads CASSMAGTPNEKLFF. This sequence uses TRBV19 and TRBJ1-4; perhaps TRBD1 is the D gene, with 6 bases matching. V sheds 3 bases and J sheds 5 bases, leaving 13 bases between their ends. The CDR3 spans 15 residues, from the cysteine through the phenylalanine. Only the CDR3 DNA stays, 45 bases, in frame from base 1. The CDR1 and CDR2 encoded by the germline V gene (reference sequence) are LNHDA and SQIVND.